The next 4 T cell receptor beta chains were all read from a single sample in a study of vaccination and CD4 T cells after COVID-19. Researchers used the Oncomine TCR Beta short-read assay to sequence DNA from cultured CD4+ T cells. TCRdb re-called the PCR reads with MiXCR, one entry per CDR3 protein. The table has almost 20,000 distinct CDR3 sequences, around 45% seen once. What these receptors recognize is not known. Treatment specified: roughly 11-day PBMC culture with coronavirus spike peptide pools or control peptides (ViraFEST assay). The sample here was CD4+ T cells from blood, cultured in vitro, taken before SARS-CoV-2 vaccination. Every receptor here comes from a human donor who had recovered from COVID-19.

This clonotype was seen a handful of times. The chain links TRBV27 to TRBJ1-6, with 7 bases matching TRBD1. V was pared by 2 bases and J by 8 bases, with 3 bases of the junction left unmatched. The CDR3 has 14 residues. Germline V gives CDR1 MNHEY, CDR2 SMNVEV (reference sequence). The CDR3 DNA reads TGTGCCAGCAGTTTAGGGCAGGGGGATTCACCCCTCCACTTT. This translates into CASSLGQGDSPLHF.

Of note for this clonotype: Germline is not matched at one junction end, which may reflect a read error. V and J are TRBV2 and TRBJ1-4; TRBD1 agrees at 9 bases. This CDR3 contains 11 residues. Looked up from germline, CDR1 is SNHLY and CDR2 is FYNNEI. The CDR3 spells CASSVDRGIAF. The CDR3 region has the DNA TGTGCCAGCAGTGTAGACAGGGGGATAGCTTTT.

The genes are TRBV7-2 and TRBJ2-3; the D gene is possibly TRBD2 (6 bases). The V end lost 1 base, the J end lost 0 bases, and 8 bases lay between the germline ends. Germline CDR1 reads SGHTA; CDR2 reads FQGNSA. The CDR3 has 15 residues. Here the CDR3 reads CASSLVADSTDTQYF. The CDR3 coding sequence is TGTGCCAGCAGCTTAGTAGCGGATAGCACAGATACGCAGTATTTT. Looking up the rest from reference TRBV7-2 and TRBJ2-3 gives the full variable domain: GAGVSQSPSNKVTEKGKDVELRCDPISGHTALYWYRQSLGQGLEFLIYFQGNSAPDKSGLPSDRFSAERTGGSVSTLTIQRTQQEDSAVYLCASSLVADSTDTQYFGPGTRLTVL.

The rearrangement joins TRBV4-3 to TRBJ2-7, with D possibly matching TRBD1 (6 bases). Germline assignment: CDR1 LGHNA and CDR2 YSLEER. This CDR3 has 15 amino acids. The V and J ends lost 0 bases and 5 bases respectively, with 14 bases between them. The CDR3 region is CASSQDWGRGDEQYF. CDR3 bases: TGCGCCAGCAGCCAAGATTGGGGCAGGGGAGACGAGCAGTACTTC.